The 25 T cell receptor beta chains below all came from one sample that was sequenced in a study of radiation and T cells in renal cell carcinoma. As for time point: blood 4 weeks post-SBRT, at nephrectomy. As for treatment: 15 Gy SBRT to primary tumor, nephrectomy 4 weeks later. Method: immunoSEQ multiplex PCR; TCRdb's copy keeps in-frame clones and lacks some. This table has more than 120,000 clones, approximately 86% appearing once. The sample here was blood, taken from a patient whose treatment included radiotherapy and nephrectomy. The receptors stem from a woman aged 45-65 years with renal cell carcinoma.

The chain links TRBV6-5 to TRBJ2-1; D uncertain. Germline values: CDR1 MNHEY, CDR2 SVGAGI. The CDR3 length is 14 residues. Deletions cut 8 bases from V and 6 bases from J, with 17 bases between. CDR3 nucleotides: TGTGCCAGCTGCAAGTATGCGGCAGCCAATGAGCAGTTCTTC. Protein: CASCKYAAANEQFF.

This clone has a handful of counts. J is TRBJ1-5 and V is TRBV9; 10 nucleotides agree with TRBD1. Germline assignment: CDR1 SGDLS and CDR2 YYNGEE. J gave up 6 bases and V 1 base, and 7 bases lay outside the gene matches. There are 16 residues in the CDR3. CDR3: CASSVFWDRGGQPQHF. The CDR3 DNA is TGTGCCAGCAGCGTATTCTGGGACAGGGGCGGTCAGCCCCAGCATTTT.

Written as DNA, the CDR3 is TGTGCCAGCAGTTACGTGGATGAGACCCAGTACTTC. It codes for CASSYVDETQYF. The chain couples TRBV6-6 to TRBJ2-5; the D is unclear. V was pared by 2 bases and J by 5 bases, with 6 bases between. CDR1 is MNHNY and CDR2 is SVGAGI in the germline V gene (reference sequence). This CDR3 is 12 amino acids long.

The sample holds one count of this clone. The chain is built from TRBV5-5 and TRBJ2-7, with a weak D call TRBD2 (6 bases). V dropped 5 bases and J dropped 3 bases, with 12 bases sitting between them. The CDR3 loop spans 13 amino acids. Germline V CDR1 and CDR2: SGHKS, YYEKEE (reference sequence). The CDR3 DNA reads as TGTGCCAGCAGGTTTGGAGGGCGCTACGAGCAGTACTTC. Residues: CASRFGGRYEQYF.

The rearrangement links TRBV28 to TRBJ2-5; D is perhaps TRBD1 or TRBD2 (6 bases each). This CDR3 region has 18 residues. V gave up 7 bases and J gave up 2 bases, with 26 bases separating them. Germline V CDR1 and CDR2: MDHEN, SYDVKM. The CDR3, as DNA: TGTGCCAGCACCACTGCGTCCGGGGGCGCAGAGTGGCAAGAGACCCAGTACTTC. It yields the protein CASTTASGGAEWQETQYF.

J is TRBJ2-3 and V is TRBV7-9; 7 nucleotides align to TRBD2. With 6 bases clipped from V and 4 bases from J, the junction kept 10 bases outside the gene matches. The CDR3 runs 15 residues. Germline V gene lookup returns CDR1 SEHNR and CDR2 FQNEAQ (reference sequence). The CDR3 spells CASSSFGGGSDTQYF. CDR3 sequence (DNA): TGTGCCAGCAGTTCTTTTGGGGGAGGGTCAGATACGCAGTATTTT.

This sequence joins TRBV6-1 and TRBJ2-4, with a possible D match to TRBD1 (7 bases). The CDR3 is 13 residues long. CDR1 is MNHNS and CDR2 is SASEGT in the germline V gene. The ends were cut back, 7 bases at V and 8 bases at J, with 15 bases in the middle. The CDR3 loop is CASTLSRGDIQYF. In DNA, the CDR3 is TGTGCCAGCACCTTGTCCAGGGGGGACATTCAGTACTTC.

The chain couples TRBV6-5 to TRBJ1-5, with 7 bases aligning to TRBD1. The CDR3 consists of 14 residues. The J segment lost 6 bases and the V segment lost 6 bases, leaving 8 bases of the junction unmatched. Germline V gene data show CDR1 as MNHEY and CDR2 as SVGAGI. The CDR3: CASSSPGGGQPQHF. The DNA of the CDR3 is TGTGCCAGCAGCTCCCCAGGGGGAGGTCAGCCCCAGCATTTT.

The chain employs TRBV4-2 and TRBJ2-7, with a possible D match to TRBD2 (5 bases). The CDR3 runs to 15 residues. V shed 4 bases and J shed 6 bases, with 19 bases lying between them. CDR1 and CDR2 from the germline V gene are LGHNA and YNFKEQ. CDR3 coding DNA: TGTGCCAGCAGCCGGCCCCTGGGAGAAGCACGCGAGCAGTACTTC. This sequence encodes CASSRPLGEAREQYF.

The CDR3 is CASRSHPAQEKLFF. For the CDR3, the DNA is TGTGCCAGCAGATCTCATCCGGCCCAAGAAAAACTGTTTTTT. The chain has TRBV7-2 and TRBJ1-4; D is unclear. V lost 6 bases to trimming and J lost 8 bases, with 16 bases between them. This CDR3 region has 14 residues. Per germline, CDR1 SGHTA and CDR2 FQGNSA.

The genes are TRBV4-1 and TRBJ2-6; weak D call: TRBD1 (6 bases). The CDR3 length is 20 residues. Looked up from germline, CDR1 is MGHRA and CDR2 is YSYEKL. The germline V and J ends were trimmed by 2 bases and 0 bases, with 20 bases remaining between them. The CDR3 here is CASSQFDRRTAPSGANVLTF. The CDR3 coding sequence is TGCGCCAGCAGCCAATTTGACCGACGGACAGCACCCTCTGGGGCCAACGTCCTGACTTTC.

The rearrangement links TRBV15 to TRBJ2-7; 7 bases are a match to TRBD1. The CDR3 totals 14 residues. Germline V gene data show CDR1 as LNHNV and CDR2 as YYDKDF (reference sequence). The trim removed 1 base at V and 3 bases at J, leaving 3 bases unmatched. CDR3 in DNA: TGTGCCACCAGCAGAGGAGGGGGCGGCTACGAGCAGTACTTC. This codes for CATSRGGGGYEQYF.

The V gene is TRBV7-3, the J gene TRBJ2-6, with a tentative D call TRBD1 (5 bases). Trimming stripped 5 bases from V and 4 bases from J, with 9 bases between. The CDR3 covers 14 residues. Germline V lookup: CDR1 SGHTA, CDR2 FQGTGA. CDR3 in amino acids: CASSPQGGANVLTF. Written as DNA, the CDR3 is TGTGCCAGCAGCCCCCAGGGAGGGGCCAACGTCCTGACTTTC.

The chain combines TRBV25-1 with TRBJ2-5, with unresolved D. CDR1 is MGHDK, CDR2 SYGVNS, per germline. The CDR3 has 12 residues. V lost 1 base and J 5 bases, leaving 5 bases between the germline ends. For the CDR3, the DNA is TGTGCCAGCAGTGAATCCATCGAGACCCAGTACTTC. Its translation: CASSESIETQYF.

This clone was recorded only once. V gene TRBV5-1 combines with J gene TRBJ2-2; no reliable D call. The CDR3 sequence is 14 residues long. Germline CDR1 reads SGHRS; CDR2 reads YFSETQ. Trimming left V 0 bases short and J 4 bases short, with 7 bases between. CDR3 sequence reads: CASSLEGGTGELFF. The CDR3 bases are TGCGCCAGCAGCTTGGAGGGTGGCACCGGGGAGCTGTTTTTT. The full variable domain, completed using reference TRBV5-1 and TRBJ2-2, is KAGVTQTPRYLIKTRGQQVTLSCSPISGHRSVSWYQQTPGQGLQFLFEYFSETQRNKGNFPGRFSGRQFSNSRSEMNVSTLELGDSALYLCASSLEGGTGELFFGEGSRLTVL.

Only one count was recorded for this clone. V gene TRBV27 combines with J gene TRBJ1-2, with 8 positions matching TRBD1. V gave up 0 bases and J gave up 3 bases; unmatched junction bases: 9. This CDR3 contains 17 residues. In germline, CDR1 is MNHEY, CDR2 SMNVEV (reference sequence). Written as DNA, the CDR3 is TGTGCCAGCAGTTTATCGTTATCGGAGACAGGGGACTATGGCTACACCTTC. It translates to CASSLSLSETGDYGYTF.

The chain links TRBV19 to TRBJ2-4, with a tentative D call TRBD1 (6 bases). The germline V gene encodes CDR1 LNHDA and CDR2 SQIVND (reference sequence). The V and J ends lost 5 bases and 0 bases respectively, with 14 bases between them. This CDR3 is built from 16 residues. The CDR3 protein is CASSLGHDKAKNIQYF. CDR3 sequence (DNA): TGTGCCAGTAGTTTGGGACATGACAAAGCCAAAAACATTCAGTACTTC.

The chain links TRBV9 to TRBJ1-6, with TRBD1 identical over 8 bases. Trimming removed 5 bases from V and 10 bases from J; junction bases left unmatched: 8. CDR1 SGDLS and CDR2 YYNGEE come from the germline V gene. This CDR3 has 14 amino acids. The CDR3 DNA reads TGTGCCAGCAGTAAGACAGGGGTTGCGTCACCCCTCCACTTT. Translated, it gives CASSKTGVASPLHF.

The rearrangement uses TRBV5-1 and TRBJ1-4; 9 positions agree with TRBD1. The CDR3 spans 15 residues. The junction had 5 bases not matched to a gene; V was cut back by 4 bases and J by 4 bases. In germline, CDR1 is SGHRS, CDR2 YFSETQ. The CDR3 DNA sequence: TGCGCCAGCAGCCCCCAGACAGGGGGTAATGAAAAACTGTTTTTT. Protein sequence: CASSPQTGGNEKLFF.

The chain recombines TRBV5-6 with TRBJ1-5; TRBD1 agrees at 8 bases. Germline V lookup: CDR1 SGHDT, CDR2 YYEEEE. Trimming cost V 1 base and J 4 bases; bases outside gene matches: 4. The CDR3 sequence is 15 residues long. CDR3 in amino acids: CASSLTTGVNQPQHF. The CDR3 coding sequence is TGTGCCAGCAGCTTGACGACAGGGGTGAATCAGCCCCAGCATTTT.

The chain employs TRBV2 and TRBJ1-5, with D uncertain. Trimming removed 5 bases at V and 1 base at J, with 9 bases between. The germline CDR1 and CDR2 sequences are SNHLY and FYNNEI. The CDR3 contains 14 residues. The CDR3 nucleotides are TGTGCCAGCAGTACAAGCAGGAGCAATCAGCCCCAGCATTTT. This gives the protein CASSTSRSNQPQHF.

The chain has TRBV19 and TRBJ1-1; a weak D match, TRBD1 (6 bases). The germline V gene has CDR1 LNHDA and CDR2 SQIVND (reference sequence). The CDR3 runs 14 residues. V lost 3 bases and J 4 bases, leaving 12 bases between the germline ends. The CDR3 spells CASSIAGVATEAFF. The CDR3 DNA reads TGTGCCAGTAGTATCGCAGGGGTTGCCACTGAAGCTTTCTTT. Variable domain in full (rest from reference TRBV19 and TRBJ1-1): DGGITQSPKYLFRKEGQNVTLSCEQNLNHDAMYWYRQDPGQGLRLIYYSQIVNDFQKGDIAEGYSVSREKKESFPLTVTSAQKNPTAFYLCASSIAGVATEAFFGQGTRLTVV.

This clone was recorded once. The chain links TRBV27 to TRBJ2-7; tentatively, D is TRBD1 or TRBD2 (6 bases each). The germline CDR1 and CDR2 sequences are MNHEY and SMNVEV (reference sequence). Trimming removed 2 bases from V and 2 bases from J, with 19 bases in between. This CDR3 contains 17 residues. CDR3 region: CASSLARDTLFPYEQYF. In DNA form, the CDR3 reads TGTGCCAGCAGTTTAGCGCGGGACACCCTTTTCCCCTACGAGCAGTACTTC.

The chain carries TRBV13 and TRBJ2-1, with D perhaps matching TRBD2 (6 bases). This CDR3 is 13 amino acids long. Looked up from germline, CDR1 is PRHDT and CDR2 is FYEKMQ (reference sequence). V was cut by 8 bases and J by 10 bases, with 18 bases left in between. The CDR3 DNA reads as TGTGCCAGCTTTGACACGGGAGTCGGAGAGCAGTTCTTC. Protein sequence: CASFDTGVGEQFF.

The genes are TRBV7-8 and TRBJ2-5; 9 positions agree with TRBD2. In germline, CDR1 is SGHVS, CDR2 FQNEAQ. J lost 5 bases, V lost 3 bases, and 7 bases had no gene match. There are 15 residues in the CDR3. This CDR3 reads CASSLSSGGGETQYF. CDR3 sequence (DNA): TGTGCCAGCAGCTTGAGTAGCGGGGGCGGGGAGACCCAGTACTTC.